The clone carrying this TCR beta chain was recorded at least ten times. The sample is drawn from a study of Graves' ophthalmopathy and Graves' hyperthyroidism. RNA served as the template for amplifying TCR beta CDR3 regions. Investigators did first-round RT-PCR with HTBI primers, then second-round multiplex PCR. One entry per CDR3 protein, called by TCRdb with MiXCR from the multiplex PCR reads. The sample has roughly 410,000 distinct CDR3 sequences, approximately 15% seen once. Germline V CDR1 and CDR2: MGHRA, YSYEKL. The ends were cut back, 2 bases at V and 7 bases at J, with 17 bases in the middle. The CDR3 length is 15 residues.

The sample taken for sequencing was peripheral blood. The chain links TRBV4-1 to TRBJ2-5; TRBD1 is a possible D gene (5 bases). This clonotype was sampled from a woman under 30 with stable Graves' hyperthyroidism. CDR3 sequence: CASSQSQGLKSTQYF. For the CDR3, the DNA is TGCGCCAGCAGCCAAAGCCAGGGATTAAAGTCGACCCAGTACTTC.